These T cell receptor beta chains were read from a single sample in a study of blood T cell repertoires in COVID-19. Sequenced by immunoSEQ multiplex PCR; TCRdb stores in-frame clones only, minus some. The sample yields about 160,000 clones, approximately 85% seen once. Sequencing used peripheral blood. Receptors originate from a man at least 80 years old with COVID-19, enrolled during active disease. Both conserved end residues are part of each CDR3. D genes are given only for firm matches. Only some rows state a clone size, as once, few, many or a class for expanded clones.

V	J	size	D	CDR3	DNA
TRBV9	TRBJ1-2	-	TRBD1	CASSAMNRGRRMGYTF	TGTGCCAGCAGCGCCATGAACAGGGGGCGTAGGATGGGCTACACCTTC
TRBV7-9	TRBJ1-3	-	-	CASSLQGDGNTIYF	TGTGCCAGCAGCTTACAGGGCGATGGAAACACCATATATTTT
TRBV3-1/TRBV3-2	TRBJ2-7	-	-	CASSQNRAPAYEQYF	TGTGCCAGCAGCCAAAACAGAGCTCCTGCCTACGAGCAGTACTTC
TRBV7-2	TRBJ1-1	-	TRBD1	CASSQQGAHTEAFF	TGTGCCAGCAGCCAACAGGGGGCGCACACTGAAGCTTTCTTT
TRBV18	TRBJ2-3	-	-	CASSPSAQGLGDTQYF	TGTGCCAGCTCACCCTCCGCGCAGGGGCTGGGAGATACGCAGTATTTT
TRBV24-1	TRBJ2-3	-	TRBD1	CATGQGSTDTQYF	TGTGCCACTGGACAGGGAAGCACAGATACGCAGTATTTT
TRBV2	TRBJ1-1	-	TRBD1	CASSGTGAGAFF	TGTGCCAGCAGTGGGACAGGGGCTGGAGCTTTCTTT
TRBV7-2	TRBJ2-1	few	-	CASSLDSMSIQFF	TGTGCCAGCAGCTTAGATTCCATGTCTATTCAGTTCTTC
TRBV11-2	TRBJ2-2	-	-	CASSLPGSRGELFF	TGTGCCAGCAGCCTCCCGGGAAGCCGCGGGGAGCTGTTTTTT
TRBV5-5	TRBJ2-3	-	-	CASSPLRDTQYF	TGTGCCAGCAGCCCCCTACGTGATACGCAGTATTTT
TRBV7-9	TRBJ2-5	-	-	CASSFPAQGRETQYF	TGTGCCAGCAGCTTCCCCGCGCAGGGTAGAGAGACCCAGTACTTC
TRBV6-5	TRBJ2-7	-	TRBD1	CASSYSGQAPSYEQYF	TGTGCCAGCAGTTACTCAGGACAGGCTCCCTCCTACGAGCAGTACTTC
TRBV7-8	TRBJ2-5	-	TRBD2	CASSPTSGKETQYF	TGTGCCAGCAGCCCGACTAGCGGGAAAGAGACCCAGTACTTC
TRBV29-1	TRBJ1-2	few	-	CSVERGYYGYTF	TGCAGCGTTGAAAGGGGATACTATGGCTACACCTTC
TRBV3-1/TRBV3-2	TRBJ2-7	-	-	CASSSRDVSYEQYF	TGTGCCAGCAGCTCGCGGGACGTGTCCTACGAGCAGTACTTC
TRBV6-6	TRBJ1-1	once	-	CASSNGRNTEAFF	TGTGCCAGCAGTAATGGCAGGAACACTGAAGCTTTCTTT
TRBV2	TRBJ2-5	-	TRBD2	CASSFQSRTSGGASGTQYF	TGTGCCAGCAGCTTCCAGTCTCGGACTAGCGGGGGGGCTTCAGGGACCCAGTACTTC
TRBV7-9	TRBJ1-5	-	-	CASSSGHLSNQPQHF	TGTGCCAGCAGCTCGGGACACCTTAGCAATCAGCCCCAGCATTTT
TRBV12-1	TRBJ2-1	-	-	CASSFRAGALAGVYEQFF	TGTGCCAGCAGCTTTCGCGCAGGGGCATTAGCGGGGGTATATGAGCAGTTCTTC
TRBV6-5	TRBJ1-1	-	TRBD1	CASSYWGGTGVGEAFF	TGTGCCAGCAGTTACTGGGGCGGGACAGGGGTCGGTGAAGCTTTCTTT
TRBV5-4	TRBJ1-4	-	-	CASSLEQENEKLFF	TGTGCCAGCAGCTTGGAACAGGAGAATGAAAAACTGTTTTTT
TRBV7-8	TRBJ1-4	-	-	CASSLSGVTNEKLFF	TGTGCCAGCAGCCTCTCAGGGGTGACTAATGAAAAACTGTTTTTT
TRBV18	TRBJ1-1	-	-	CASSQPGLRTEAFF	TGTGCCAGCTCACAGCCGGGACTTCGCACTGAAGCTTTCTTT
TRBV19	TRBJ2-7	-	TRBD2	CASSSGGARYEQYF	TGTGCCAGTAGTTCCGGGGGGGCAAGGTACGAGCAGTACTTC
TRBV6-5	TRBJ2-3	-	-	CASSYILSGIPDTQYF	TGTGCCAGCAGTTACATTCTCTCGGGGATCCCAGATACGCAGTATTTT
TRBV6-2/TRBV6-3	TRBJ1-1	few	TRBD1	CASSTGQGIAEAFF	TGTGCCAGCAGTACAGGACAGGGGATCGCTGAAGCTTTCTTT
TRBV7-3	TRBJ1-2	-	-	CASSLGPRGYTF	TGTGCCAGCAGCCTGGGCCCCCGGGGCTACACCTTC
TRBV11-2	TRBJ1-2	-	TRBD1	CASSRGQGTLNYGYTF	TGTGCCAGCAGCCGGGGACAGGGGACTCTTAACTATGGCTACACCTTC
TRBV9	TRBJ2-3	-	TRBD2	CASSLFGASGGASTDTQYF	TGTGCCAGCAGCCTCTTCGGGGCTAGCGGGGGGGCTAGCACAGATACGCAGTATTTT
TRBV3-1/TRBV3-2	TRBJ2-1	-	TRBD1	CASSPGQLYNEQFF	TGTGCCAGCAGCCCGGGACAGCTTTACAATGAGCAGTTCTTC
TRBV11-3	TRBJ1-3	-	-	CASSPRGDTIYF	TGTGCCAGCAGCCCCAGGGGAGACACCATATATTTT
TRBV5-4	TRBJ2-2	-	-	CASSLDGTGELFF	TGTGCCAGCAGCTTGGACGGTACCGGGGAGCTGTTTTTT
TRBV6-5	TRBJ1-4	few	TRBD1	CAAGTGEKLFF	TGTGCCGCCGGGACAGGCGAAAAACTGTTTTTT
TRBV6-5	TRBJ1-5	-	-	CASRRQALDQPQHF	TGTGCCAGCAGGAGACAGGCTCTGGATCAGCCCCAGCATTTT
TRBV6-1	TRBJ1-5	once	-	CASSEGAYSNQPQHF	TGTGCCAGCAGTGAAGGGGCATATAGCAATCAGCCCCAGCATTTT
TRBV5-4	TRBJ1-2	-	-	CASSLEQNYGYTF	TGTGCCAGCAGCTTGGAACAGAACTATGGCTACACCTTC
TRBV18	TRBJ1-5	few	TRBD1	CASSKGQGKNQPQHF	TGTGCCAGCTCAAAGGGACAGGGGAAAAATCAGCCCCAGCATTTT
TRBV7-8	TRBJ2-3	once	-	CASSPYTDTQYF	TGTGCCAGCAGCCCCTACACAGATACGCAGTATTTT
TRBV5-1	TRBJ2-5	-	TRBD2	CASSPGTSGGPQETQYF	TGCGCCAGCAGCCCCGGGACTAGCGGGGGACCCCAAGAGACCCAGTACTTC
TRBV11-2	TRBJ1-1	-	-	CASSFSTGNTEAFF	TGTGCCAGCAGCTTTAGTACAGGGAACACTGAAGCTTTCTTT
TRBV6-2/TRBV6-3	TRBJ1-1	-	-	CASSYLAGAETEAFF	TGTGCCAGCAGTTACCTAGCGGGGGCGGAGACTGAAGCTTTCTTT
TRBV3-1/TRBV3-2	TRBJ1-1	-	-	CASSQGGKNTEAFF	TGTGCCAGCAGCCAAGGCGGAAAGAACACTGAAGCTTTCTTT
TRBV9	TRBJ2-5	once	TRBD2	CASSVSGGALETQYF	TGTGCCAGCAGCGTGAGCGGGGGGGCCTTGGAGACCCAGTACTTC
TRBV5-1	TRBJ2-7	few	-	CASSLISSSYEQYF	TGCGCCAGCAGCTTGATTAGTAGCTCCTACGAGCAGTACTTC
TRBV6-4	TRBJ2-1	-	-	CASSAGMNEQFF	TGTGCCAGCAGTGCGGGGATGAATGAGCAGTTCTTC
TRBV3-1/TRBV3-2	TRBJ2-2	-	-	CASSPTGLATGELFF	TGTGCCAGCAGCCCTACAGGGTTGGCCACCGGGGAGCTGTTTTTT
TRBV6-1	TRBJ1-2	-	-	CASSEGNRFYGYTF	TGTGCCAGCAGTGAAGGGAACAGGTTCTATGGCTACACCTTC
TRBV5-4	TRBJ2-3	once	TRBD2	CASSRGTSGTDTQYF	TGTGCCAGCAGTCGTGGGACTAGCGGCACAGATACGCAGTATTTT
TRBV6-5	TRBJ2-1	-	-	CASSRTNSYNEQFF	TGTGCCAGCAGCCGGACAAACTCCTACAATGAGCAGTTCTTC
TRBV29-1	TRBJ2-1	-	TRBD2	CSVGLAGGRREQFF	TGCAGCGTTGGGCTAGCGGGGGGGCGTCGTGAGCAGTTCTTC
TRBV5-1	TRBJ2-7	-	TRBD2	CASSPTSGGLSYEQYF	TGCGCCAGCAGCCCTACTAGCGGGGGCCTCTCCTACGAGCAGTACTTC
TRBV6-6	TRBJ2-1	-	TRBD1	CASSRPGQGPNEQFF	TGTGCCAGCAGTCGTCCTGGACAGGGGCCCAATGAGCAGTTCTTC
TRBV4-2	TRBJ1-6	-	TRBD1	CASSPQPDRAYGSPLHF	TGTGCCAGCAGCCCCCAACCCGACAGGGCCTATGGTTCACCCCTCCACTTT
TRBV6-1	TRBJ1-2	-	TRBD1	CASSDPGQGVLRGGYTF	TGTGCCAGCAGTGACCCCGGACAGGGTGTTCTTCGCGGTGGCTACACCTTC